Listed below are T cell receptor beta chains from one sample, sequenced in a study of Ad26.COV2.S vaccination and SARS-CoV-2 variants. Sequenced by immunoSEQ multiplex PCR; TCRdb stores in-frame clones only, minus some. The top ten clones hold under 2% of a sample with some 390,000 clones, 70% to 90% of them seen once. Specimen: peripheral blood, collected in a trial of Ad26.COV2.S vaccine versus placebo. The receptors stem from a person aged 18-60 years who received the Ad26.COV2.S COVID-19 vaccine or a placebo. The CDR3 runs from the conserved cysteine through the conserved F or W. The order of the fields is V gene, J gene, CDR3 protein.

V: TRBV5-1; J: TRBJ2-3; CDR3: CASSSRDRTADTQYF
V: TRBV9; J: TRBJ2-1; CDR3: CASSVEGLVYNEQFF
V: TRBV28; J: TRBJ2-3; CDR3: CASSQDYRGLGDTQYF
V: TRBV7-3; J: TRBJ2-3; CDR3: CASSLQGAVDTQYF
V: TRBV9; J: TRBJ2-2; CDR3: CASRGGNTGELFF
V: TRBV18; J: TRBJ1-3; CDR3: CASSPPGQGFSGNTIYF
V: TRBV30; J: TRBJ2-7; CDR3: CAWRLSGVGSGEQYF
V: TRBV7-9; J: TRBJ1-2; CDR3: CASSAETTYFGYTF
V: TRBV6-2/TRBV6-3; J: TRBJ2-7; CDR3: CASSYNEAQTYEQYF
V: TRBV5-6; J: TRBJ2-7; CDR3: CASSFRQGGTYEQYF
V: TRBV5-1; J: TRBJ2-7; CDR3: CASSPLAGGFIEQYF
V: TRBV7-5; J: TRBJ2-4; CDR3: CVRSSRTSGIAKNIQYF
V: TRBV19; J: TRBJ1-3; CDR3: CASSIGLTSGNTIYF
V: TRBV9; J: TRBJ2-7; CDR3: CASSVGAALGPYEQYF
V: TRBV19; J: TRBJ1-1; CDR3: CASSFRVGDTEAFF
V: TRBV27; J: TRBJ2-3; CDR3: CASSLSYTDTQYF
V: TRBV2; J: TRBJ1-6; CDR3: CASRPQGNNNSPLHF
V: TRBV3-1/TRBV3-2; J: TRBJ1-1; CDR3: CASSQETGGGTEAFF
V: TRBV19; J: TRBJ2-3; CDR3: CASSLARLAGLTDTQYF
V: TRBV29-1; J: TRBJ1-3; CDR3: CSVESGNTIYF
V: TRBV28; J: TRBJ1-1; CDR3: CASPPGGRTTEAFF
V: TRBV11-1; J: TRBJ2-2; CDR3: CASSLRTAGELFF
V: TRBV25-1; J: TRBJ1-2; CDR3: CASSTGLYGYTF
V: TRBV11-3; J: TRBJ2-7; CDR3: CASSWRGDRDHEQYF
V: TRBV5-6; J: TRBJ2-7; CDR3: CASSLISYEQYF
V: TRBV25-1; J: TRBJ2-3; CDR3: CASSEYGAAKATQYF
V: TRBV7-9; J: TRBJ2-7; CDR3: CASSLATYEQYF
V: TRBV27; J: TRBJ1-3; CDR3: CASGAPGNTIYF
V: TRBV7-9; J: TRBJ2-3; CDR3: CASSSSTGTDTQYF
V: TRBV29-1; J: TRBJ1-4; CDR3: CSVGDNYNEKLFF
V: TRBV3-1/TRBV3-2; J: TRBJ1-1; CDR3: CASSLGGAGTEAFF
V: TRBV5-1; J: TRBJ2-5; CDR3: CASTMTSGLETQYF
V: TRBV7-6; J: TRBJ2-7; CDR3: CASSTRRGEQYF
V: TRBV18; J: TRBJ1-1; CDR3: CASSPARRGGTEAFF